Each of the 23 T cell receptor beta chains below was sequenced from the same sample in a study of blood T cell repertoires in COVID-19. Assay: immunoSEQ multiplex PCR; the TCRdb copy retains only in-frame clones and omits some. The profile shows 150,000 to 200,000 clones, around four fifths of them singletons. Sequencing input: peripheral blood. These receptors were taken from a woman aged 70-85 years with COVID-19, enrolled during active disease.

The chain uses TRBV18 and TRBJ1-1; TRBD1 agrees at 8 bases. The CDR3 is made up of 14 amino acids. Germline loops: CDR1 KGHSH, CDR2 LQKENI. Trimming removed 5 bases from V and 1 base from J; junction bases left unmatched: 3. CDR3 coding DNA: TGTGCCAGCTCAAAAGGGACAGGGAACACTGAAGCTTTCTTT. Amino acid sequence: CASSKGTGNTEAFF.

The chain couples TRBV28 to TRBJ1-5; a possible D gene is TRBD1 (5 bases). The CDR3 runs 17 residues. The germline gives CDR1 MDHEN, CDR2 SYDVKM. Trimming shortened V by 1 base and J by 6 bases, and 19 bases separated the two germline ends. CDR3 loop: CASSLLMLAGYSQPQHF. DNA for the CDR3: TGTGCCAGCAGTTTATTGATGTTGGCAGGGTACTCTCAGCCCCAGCATTTT.

The V and J genes are TRBV4-3 and TRBJ2-3; 9 bases line up with TRBD2. The V gene end was trimmed by 5 bases and the J gene end by 2 bases; junction bases not matched to a gene: 8. CDR3 length: 16 amino acids. Germline assignment: CDR1 LGHNA and CDR2 YSLEER. The CDR3: CASSKGASGNTDTQYF. The CDR3 bases are TGCGCCAGCAGCAAGGGTGCTAGCGGGAACACAGATACGCAGTATTTT.

The gene calls are TRBV28 and TRBJ2-5, with D tentatively TRBD2 (6 bases). CDR3 length: 15 residues. The V gene lost 2 bases and the J gene lost 5 bases, with 15 bases spanning the gap. Per the germline V gene, CDR1 is MDHEN and CDR2 is SYDVKM. The CDR3: CASSLSGQGEETQYF. As DNA, the CDR3 is TGTGCCAGCAGTTTAAGCGGGCAGGGTGAGGAGACCCAGTACTTC.

The V and J genes are TRBV29-1 and TRBJ2-7; 10 nucleotides align to TRBD2. The CDR3 totals 12 residues. CDR1 SQVTM and CDR2 ANQGSEA come from the germline V gene. J lost 1 base, V lost 7 bases, and 1 base had no gene match. The CDR3 loop reads CSASGGSYEQYF. The CDR3 bases are TGCAGCGCTAGCGGGGGTTCCTACGAGCAGTACTTC.

The gene calls are TRBV7-9 and TRBJ2-7, with 9 bases lining up with TRBD1. There are 17 residues in the CDR3. The ends lost 1 base at V and 2 bases at J; junction bases unmatched: 9. Germline values: CDR1 SEHNR, CDR2 FQNEAQ (reference sequence). DNA of the CDR3: TGTGCCAGCAGCTTAGTCCCGGACAGGGGCTTTCCCTACGAGCAGTACTTC. This codes for CASSLVPDRGFPYEQYF.

The rearrangement links TRBV5-1 to TRBJ2-7; possibly TRBD2 for D (6 bases). V was clipped by 1 base and J by 7 bases, with 21 bases between them. This CDR3 spans 16 amino acids. Germline V CDR1 and CDR2: SGHRS, YFSETQ. CDR3 in amino acids: CASSLIAVPGSGEQYF. CDR3 nucleotides: TGCGCCAGCAGCTTGATAGCGGTTCCGGGTTCGGGGGAGCAGTACTTC.

CDR3 nucleotides: TGTGCCAGCAGCCCGGGACAGAAAAGCAATCAGCCCCAGCATTTT. Translating it yields CASSPGQKSNQPQHF. The chain uses TRBV11-2 and TRBJ1-5, with TRBD1 matching over 7 bases. Germline V lookup: CDR1 SGHAT, CDR2 FQNNGV. V gave up 5 bases and J gave up 1 base; unmatched junction bases: 5. CDR3 length: 15 amino acids.

The V call is TRBV29-1, the J call TRBJ1-5; D possibly corresponds to TRBD1 (5 bases). V was cut by 6 bases and J by 1 base, with 13 bases left in between. The CDR3 consists of 14 residues. Germline lookup yields CDR1 SQVTM and CDR2 ANQGSEA. The CDR3 spells CSVDSAPSNQPQHF. Here the CDR3 DNA reads TGCAGCGTCGACAGCGCTCCCAGCAATCAGCCCCAGCATTTT.

This sequence joins TRBV24-1 and TRBJ1-4; a weak D match, TRBD1 (5 bases). This CDR3 is built from 17 residues. CDR1 and CDR2 (germline): KGHDR, SFDVKD. Trimming stripped 3 bases from V and 4 bases from J, with 17 bases between. This chain's CDR3 is CATSDGAGFVGNEKLFF. DNA of the CDR3: TGTGCCACCAGTGATGGAGCAGGGTTCGTTGGTAATGAAAAACTGTTTTTT.

The chain carries TRBV30 and TRBJ2-1, with D perhaps TRBD1 (5 bases). Germline CDR1 GTSNPN, CDR2 SVGIG (reference sequence). CDR3 size: 11 residues. The CDR3 region is CARAVGHEQFF. CDR3 coding DNA: TGTGCACGGGCGGTGGGGCATGAGCAGTTCTTC.

This chain connects TRBV5-4 to TRBJ2-7; perhaps TRBD1 as D (6 bases). Per the germline V gene, CDR1 is SGHNT and CDR2 is YYREEE (reference sequence). The CDR3 is 15 residues long. V dropped 0 bases and J dropped 2 bases, with 12 bases sitting between them. CDR3 amino acids: CASSLAGQITYEQYF. The CDR3 bases are TGTGCCAGCAGCTTGGCCGGACAGATTACCTACGAGCAGTACTTC.

The chain employs TRBV7-6 and TRBJ2-5; possibly TRBD2 for D (7 bases). V dropped 9 bases and J dropped 5 bases, with 25 bases sitting between them. The CDR3 consists of 16 residues. Germline loops: CDR1 SGHVS, CDR2 FNYEAQ. DNA of the CDR3: TGTGCCAGTCTTCCCCGGGGGGCCAGTCATGGGGAGACCCAGTACTTC. Translated: CASLPRGASHGETQYF. The full variable domain, its missing parts supplied by reference TRBV7-6 and TRBJ2-5, is GAGVSQSPRYKVTKRGQDVALRCDPISGHVSLYWYRQALGQGPEFLTYFNYEAQQDKSGLPNDRFSAERPEGSISTLTIQRTEQRDSAMYRCASLPRGASHGETQYFGPGTRLLVL.

The chain uses TRBV11-2 and TRBJ1-2; no firm D call. The germline V gene has CDR1 SGHAT and CDR2 FQNNGV. The CDR3 runs to 16 residues. Deletions cut 5 bases from V and 4 bases from J, with 20 bases between. Here the CDR3 reads CASSPNSGGSLYGYTF. Written as DNA, the CDR3 is TGTGCCAGCAGCCCTAACTCCGGCGGCAGCCTCTATGGCTACACCTTC.

Concerning this clone itself: This sample includes further DNA sequences coding for the same CDR3. The V call is TRBV29-1, the J call TRBJ2-7, with unresolved D. The germline gives CDR1 SQVTM, CDR2 ANQGSEA. V was pared by 6 bases and J by 3 bases, with 9 bases between. The CDR3 runs 11 residues. Here the CDR3 DNA reads TGCAGCGTAGAGAACAGCTACGAGCAGTACTTC. Its protein is CSVENSYEQYF.

The rearrangement joins TRBV29-1 to TRBJ2-7; a weak D match, TRBD2 (5 bases). Between the trimmed V and J ends, which lost 2 bases and 8 bases, there was a span of 19 bases. This CDR3 spans 14 amino acids. The germline V gene encodes CDR1 SQVTM and CDR2 ANQGSEA. CDR3 in amino acids: CSVENRGSSVKQYF. DNA of the CDR3: TGCAGCGTTGAAAATCGAGGGAGTTCCGTGAAGCAGTACTTC.

The V gene is TRBV2, the J gene TRBJ2-2; D uncertain. Germline CDR1 is SNHLY and CDR2 is FYNNEI. The CDR3 is made up of 12 amino acids. Trimming removed 8 bases from V and 3 bases from J, with 7 bases in between. In DNA form, the CDR3 reads TGTGCCAGCTCTTCCGACACCGGGGAGCTGTTTTTT. It specifies CASSSDTGELFF.

The V and J genes are TRBV7-2 and TRBJ1-2, with no clear D. CDR3 length equals 15 residues. The germline gives CDR1 SGHTA, CDR2 FQGNSA. Trimming shortened V by 1 base and J by 2 bases, and 11 bases separated the two germline ends. This CDR3 is CASSLDSAANYGYTF. The CDR3 DNA follows: TGTGCCAGCAGCTTAGATTCGGCGGCGAACTATGGCTACACCTTC.

J is TRBJ2-5 and V is TRBV5-6; 9 nucleotides line up with TRBD1. Losses at the gene ends were 7 bases for V and 9 bases for J; bases not matched to a gene: 19. The germline CDR1 and CDR2 sequences are SGHDT and YYEEEE. The CDR3 runs to 16 residues. CDR3 sequence reads: CASHSTGQGRRRSQYF. In DNA form, the CDR3 reads TGTGCCAGCCATTCCACGGGACAGGGTCGCCGAAGGTCCCAGTACTTC. The full variable domain, with the rest looked up from reference TRBV5-6 and TRBJ2-5, is DAGVTQSPTHLIKTRGQQVTLRCSPKSGHDTVSWYQQALGQGPQFIFQYYEEEERQRGNFPDRFSGHQFPNYSSELNVNALLLGDSALYLCASHSTGQGRRRSQYFGPGTRLLVL.

The J gene is TRBJ2-3, the V gene TRBV19, with TRBD1 as a possible D gene (6 bases). Trimming took off 5 bases at V and 0 bases at J, with 15 bases between the two ends. This CDR3 comprises 16 residues. Germline-derived CDR1 and CDR2 are LNHDA and SQIVND (reference sequence). The CDR3 spells CASSPTGTASTDTQYF. The CDR3 nucleotides read TGTGCCAGTAGTCCCACAGGGACGGCTAGCACAGATACGCAGTATTTT. Full variable domain (rest looked up from reference TRBV19 and TRBJ2-3): DGGITQSPKYLFRKEGQNVTLSCEQNLNHDAMYWYRQDPGQGLRLIYYSQIVNDFQKGDIAEGYSVSREKKESFPLTVTSAQKNPTAFYLCASSPTGTASTDTQYFGPGTRLTVL.

The gene calls are TRBV4-2 and TRBJ2-3; the D gene is possibly TRBD2 (7 bases). CDR3 length: 20 residues. CDR1 is LGHNA and CDR2 is YNFKEQ in the germline V gene. The V end was cut by 1 base, the J end by 3 bases, with 26 bases between. CDR3 nucleotides: TGTGCCAGCAGCCAAGTCAGGGGAGCGGGATACTCCGCGTTGACAGATACGCAGTATTTT. As protein: CASSQVRGAGYSALTDTQYF.

V gene TRBV24-1 combines with J gene TRBJ2-7; the D is unclear. This CDR3 region has 12 residues. CDR1 KGHDR and CDR2 SFDVKD come from the germline V gene. Trimming pared 10 bases from V and 1 base from J, leaving 10 bases between. CDR3 sequence: CATPPRSYEQYF. The CDR3 DNA reads TGTGCCACTCCCCCGCGTTCCTACGAGCAGTACTTC.

The rearrangement uses TRBV5-4 and TRBJ2-1; TRBD2 agrees at 10 bases. After removal of 0 bases from V and 10 bases from J, the junction contained 4 bases not matched to a gene. The CDR3 contains 14 residues. Germline V gene sequence: CDR1 SGHNT, CDR2 YYREEE (reference sequence). The CDR3 region is CASSLEALAGEQFF. The CDR3 DNA sequence: TGTGCCAGCAGCTTGGAGGCACTAGCGGGAGAGCAGTTCTTC.